The TCR beta chain described here comes from a study of blood T cell repertoires in COVID-19. On the study more broadly: From the United States, Italy and Spain came samples of acute and convalescent COVID-19. The cDNA or gDNA used as material had been derived from T cells, B-cell-depleted T cells, or PBMCs.

Study processing details: The assay estimated nucleated cells by amplifying reference gene primers. TCRdb keeps only in-frame clones here, not all; method: immunoSEQ multiplex PCR. V and J calls and clone size are copied from that table; D and trimming were computed from the DNA. The data show hundreds of thousands of clones, roughly 88% seen once. Germline values: CDR1 MGHRA, CDR2 YSYEKL. Trimming took 1 base from V and 1 from J, leaving 11 bases between them. The CDR3 covers 15 residues. The chain uses TRBV4-1 and TRBJ2-7; D may be TRBD1 (5 bases). Sample: peripheral blood. This TCR was sampled from a woman aged 25 to 39 with acute or convalescent COVID-19. The CDR3 nucleotides are TGCGCCAGCAGCCAAGGCCAGGGATTATCCTACGAGCAGTACTTC. It encodes CASSQGQGLSYEQYF.